This T cell receptor beta chain was documented in a study of naive and memory T cell subsets. Both TRBC1 and TRBC2 were covered by a beta constant-region primer of two equimolar oligonucleotides. Each CDR3 protein is one row after TCRdb ran MiXCR on the UMI-ligation and nested PCR reads. The table has around 160,000 distinct CDR3 sequences, 15% to 20% seen once. Points on this clonotype: Its cognate antigen is unknown.

Study outcomes and limitations: Naive and memory repertoire findings lacked a ground truth for validation.

Germline V gives CDR1 SGHTA, CDR2 FQGNSA. The CDR3 contains 15 residues. Trimming took off 5 bases at V and 4 bases at J, with 17 bases between the two ends. The rearrangement joins TRBV7-2 to TRBJ1-2; possible D gene TRBD1, 5 bases. This sequence originates from a human donor in good health. The sample comprised naive CD4+ T cells from blood. For the CDR3, the DNA is TGTGCCAGCAGCCTGACACCTCTCGGGGGCTATGGCTACACCTTC. Protein: CASSLTPLGGYGYTF.